This T cell receptor (beta chain) was observed in a study of blood T cell repertoires in COVID-19. About the study: Spain, Italy and the United States supplied samples that represented acute and convalescent COVID-19. PBMCs, B-cell-depleted T cells, or T cells provided the cDNA or gDNA that made up the material.

In the original processing: The assay estimated nucleated cells by amplifying reference gene primers. TCRdb's table, derived via immunoSEQ multiplex PCR, lists solely in-frame clones and lacks some. V and J calls and clone size are as listed in that table; D and trimming were resolved from the DNA. The sample holds over 85,000 clones; 70% to 85% are singletons and the top ten take over 7.5%. The CDR3 runs to 15 residues. CDR1 is LGHDT, CDR2 YNNKEL, per germline (reference sequence). V was clipped by 4 bases and J by 3 bases, with 15 bases between them. The clonotype originates from a man aged 55 to 70 with active or convalescent COVID-19. The material sequenced was peripheral blood. The chain employs TRBV3-1 (or the pseudogene TRBV3-2) and TRBJ1-2, with D perhaps TRBD1 (6 bases). CDR3: CASSPSPPGDYGYTF. For the CDR3, the DNA is TGTGCCAGCAGCCCAAGCCCGCCAGGGGACTATGGCTACACCTTC.